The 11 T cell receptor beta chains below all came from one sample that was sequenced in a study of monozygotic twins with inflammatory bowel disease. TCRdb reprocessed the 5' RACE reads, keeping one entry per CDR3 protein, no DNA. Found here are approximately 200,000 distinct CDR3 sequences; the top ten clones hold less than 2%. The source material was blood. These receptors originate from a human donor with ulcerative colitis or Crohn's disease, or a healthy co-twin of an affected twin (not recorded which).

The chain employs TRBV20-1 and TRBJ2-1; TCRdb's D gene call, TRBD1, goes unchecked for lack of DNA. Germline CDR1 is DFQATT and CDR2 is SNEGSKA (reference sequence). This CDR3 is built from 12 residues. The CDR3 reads CSASGAWNEQFF.

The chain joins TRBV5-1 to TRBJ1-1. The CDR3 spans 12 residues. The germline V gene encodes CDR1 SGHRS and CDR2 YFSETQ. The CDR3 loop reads CASSAGNTEAFF.

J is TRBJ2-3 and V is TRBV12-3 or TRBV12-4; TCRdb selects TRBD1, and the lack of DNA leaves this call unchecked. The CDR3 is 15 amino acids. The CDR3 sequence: CASSLRPGRTDTQYF.

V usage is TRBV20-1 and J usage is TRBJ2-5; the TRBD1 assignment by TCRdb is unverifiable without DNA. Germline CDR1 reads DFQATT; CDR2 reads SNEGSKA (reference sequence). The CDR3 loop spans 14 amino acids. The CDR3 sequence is CSAALTGYQETQYF.

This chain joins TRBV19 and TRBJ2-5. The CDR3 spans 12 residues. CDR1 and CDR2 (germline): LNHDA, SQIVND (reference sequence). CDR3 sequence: CASRDRRETQYF.

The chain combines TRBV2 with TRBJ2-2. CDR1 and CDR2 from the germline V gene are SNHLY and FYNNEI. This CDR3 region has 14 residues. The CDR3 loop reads CASREGTNTGELFF.

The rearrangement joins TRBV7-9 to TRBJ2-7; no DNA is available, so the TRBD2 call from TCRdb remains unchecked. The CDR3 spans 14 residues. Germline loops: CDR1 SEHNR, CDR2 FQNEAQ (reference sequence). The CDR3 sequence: CASSPNTNTGGQYF.

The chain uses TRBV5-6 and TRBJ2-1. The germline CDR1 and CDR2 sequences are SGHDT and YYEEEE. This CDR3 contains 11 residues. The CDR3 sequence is CASSNYNEQFF.

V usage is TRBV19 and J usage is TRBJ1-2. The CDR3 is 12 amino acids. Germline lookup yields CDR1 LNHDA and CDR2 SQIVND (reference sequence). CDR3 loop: CASSQGEAGYTF.

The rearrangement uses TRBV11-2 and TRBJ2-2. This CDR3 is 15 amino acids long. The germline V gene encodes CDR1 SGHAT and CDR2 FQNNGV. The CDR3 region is CASSPNFLNTGELFF. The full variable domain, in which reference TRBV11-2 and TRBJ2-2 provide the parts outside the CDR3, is EAGVAQSPRYKIIEKRQSVAFWCNPISGHATLYWYQQILGQGPKLLIQFQNNGVVDDSQLPKDRFSAERLKGVDSTLKIQPAKLEDSAVYLCASSPNFLNTGELFFGEGSRLTVL.

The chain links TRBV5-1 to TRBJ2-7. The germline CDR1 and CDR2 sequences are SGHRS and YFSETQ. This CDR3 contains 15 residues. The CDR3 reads CASSLEPRSSYEQYF.